This TCR beta chain originates from a study of cytomegalovirus exposure and HLA in healthy donors. The PCR made use of 60 Vbeta and 13 Jbeta primers. The method was immunoSEQ multiplex PCR; TCRdb's version includes in-frame clones alone and lacks a portion of them. The sample lists 80,000 to 95,000 clones, about 78% occurring once. The CDR3 sequence is 14 residues long. V was clipped by 5 bases and J by 9 bases; unmatched bases: 6. Germline loops: CDR1 MNHEY, CDR2 SMNVEV (reference sequence). About this clone: What it binds is unknown.

Regarding the study as a whole: Later analysis revealed greater clonal expansion in HLA-associated TCR beta chains than in equally common others. In vitro confirmation showed three CMV-associated chains to be CMV antigen specific. Cytomegalovirus-associated status was assigned to some 160 TCR beta chains.

V usage is TRBV27 and J usage is TRBJ2-1; 11 bases agree with TRBD1. Sample: PBMCs. The source of this sequence is a man aged 18 to 30 in good health and CMV-seropositive. CDR3 sequence reads: CASSPGTGGSEQFF. CDR3 DNA: TGTGCCAGCAGTCCCGGGACAGGGGGGAGTGAGCAGTTCTTC.